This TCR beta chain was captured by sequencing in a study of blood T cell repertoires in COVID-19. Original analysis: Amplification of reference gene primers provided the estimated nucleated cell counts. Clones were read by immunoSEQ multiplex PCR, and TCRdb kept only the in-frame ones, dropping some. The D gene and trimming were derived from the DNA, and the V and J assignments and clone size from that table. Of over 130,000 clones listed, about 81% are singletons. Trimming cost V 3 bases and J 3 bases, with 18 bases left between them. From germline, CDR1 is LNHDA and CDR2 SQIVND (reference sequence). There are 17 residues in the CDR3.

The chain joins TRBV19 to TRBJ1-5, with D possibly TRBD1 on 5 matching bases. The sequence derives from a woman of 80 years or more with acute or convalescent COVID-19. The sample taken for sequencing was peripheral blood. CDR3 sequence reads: CASSMWRAGSINQPQHF. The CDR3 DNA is TGTGCCAGTAGTATGTGGAGGGCAGGGTCTATCAATCAGCCCCAGCATTTT. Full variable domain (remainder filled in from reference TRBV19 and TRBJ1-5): DGGITQSPKYLFRKEGQNVTLSCEQNLNHDAMYWYRQDPGQGLRLIYYSQIVNDFQKGDIAEGYSVSREKKESFPLTVTSAQKNPTAFYLCASSMWRAGSINQPQHFGDGTRLSIL.